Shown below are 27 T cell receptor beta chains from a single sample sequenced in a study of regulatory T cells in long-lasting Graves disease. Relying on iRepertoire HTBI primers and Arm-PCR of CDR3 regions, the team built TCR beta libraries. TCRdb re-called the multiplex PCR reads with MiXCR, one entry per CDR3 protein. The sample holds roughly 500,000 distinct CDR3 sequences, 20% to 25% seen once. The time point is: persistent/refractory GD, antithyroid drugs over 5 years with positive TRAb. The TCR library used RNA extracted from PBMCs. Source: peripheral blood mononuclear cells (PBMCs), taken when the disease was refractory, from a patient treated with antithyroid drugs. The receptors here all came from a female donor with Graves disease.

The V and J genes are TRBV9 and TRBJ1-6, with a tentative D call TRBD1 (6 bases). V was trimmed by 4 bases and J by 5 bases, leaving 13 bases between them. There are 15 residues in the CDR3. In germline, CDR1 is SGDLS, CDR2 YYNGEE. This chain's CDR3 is CASSPAGDDNSPLHF. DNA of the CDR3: TGTGCCAGCAGCCCCGCAGGGGACGATAATTCACCCCTCCACTTT.

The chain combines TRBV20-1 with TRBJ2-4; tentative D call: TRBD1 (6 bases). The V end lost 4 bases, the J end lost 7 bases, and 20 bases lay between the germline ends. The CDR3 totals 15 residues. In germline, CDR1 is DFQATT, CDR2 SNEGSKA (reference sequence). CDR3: CSAIRDTSRVNIQYF. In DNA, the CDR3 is TGCAGTGCTATTCGGGACACGTCGAGGGTGAACATTCAGTACTTC.

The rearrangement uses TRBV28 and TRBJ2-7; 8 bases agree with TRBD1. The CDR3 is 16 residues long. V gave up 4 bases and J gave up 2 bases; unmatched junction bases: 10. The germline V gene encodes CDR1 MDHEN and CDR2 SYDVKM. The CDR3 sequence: CASSYSGGADAYEQYF. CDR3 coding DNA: TGTGCCAGCAGTTACTCAGGGGGCGCTGACGCCTACGAGCAGTACTTC.

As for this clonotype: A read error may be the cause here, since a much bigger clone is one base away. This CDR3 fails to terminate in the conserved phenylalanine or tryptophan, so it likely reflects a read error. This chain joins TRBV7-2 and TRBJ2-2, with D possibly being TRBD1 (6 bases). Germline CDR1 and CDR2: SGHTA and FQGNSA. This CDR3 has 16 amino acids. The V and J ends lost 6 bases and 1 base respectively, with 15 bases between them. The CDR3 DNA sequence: TGTGCCAGCAGATCTCCTGGACAGCAGAACACCGGGGAGCTGTTTTCT. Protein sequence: CASRSPGQQNTGELFS.

The CDR3 protein is CASNPRQGLNQPQHF. The CDR3 coding sequence is TGTGCCAGTAATCCTAGACAGGGCCTTAATCAGCCCCAGCATTTT. The V gene is TRBV19, the J gene TRBJ1-5, with 7 bases that match TRBD1. Trimming took 7 bases from V and 4 from J; bases not matched to a gene: 10. CDR3 length: 15 amino acids. Per germline, CDR1 LNHDA and CDR2 SQIVND (reference sequence).

The DNA of the CDR3 is TGTGCCAGCAGCTTGGAAGTTGCGGGAGGGCCAGATACGCAGTATTTT. It yields the protein CASSLEVAGGPDTQYF. This rearrangement joins TRBV5-5 to TRBJ2-3; TRBD2 matches at 9 bases. The CDR3 length is 16 residues. V lost 0 bases, J lost 4 bases, and 6 bases stayed unmatched. CDR1 is SGHKS, CDR2 YYEKEE, per germline (reference sequence).

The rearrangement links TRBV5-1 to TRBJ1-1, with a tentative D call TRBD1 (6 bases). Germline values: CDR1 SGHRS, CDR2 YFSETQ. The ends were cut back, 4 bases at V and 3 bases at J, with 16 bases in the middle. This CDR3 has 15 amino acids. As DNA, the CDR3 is TGCGCCAGCAGCCCGGAAGCAGGACAGTACACTGAAGCTTTCTTT. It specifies CASSPEAGQYTEAFF.

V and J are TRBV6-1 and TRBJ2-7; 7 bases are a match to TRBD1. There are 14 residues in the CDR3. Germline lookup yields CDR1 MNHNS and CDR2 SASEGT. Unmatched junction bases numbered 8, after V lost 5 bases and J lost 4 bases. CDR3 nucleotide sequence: TGTGCCAGCAGTCTAACAGGGGCTCGATACGAGCAGTACTTC. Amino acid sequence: CASSLTGARYEQYF.

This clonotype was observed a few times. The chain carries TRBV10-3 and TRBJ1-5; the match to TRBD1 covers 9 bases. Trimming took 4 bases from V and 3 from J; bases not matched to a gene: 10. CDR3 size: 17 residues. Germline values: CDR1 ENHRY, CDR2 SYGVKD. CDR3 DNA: TGTGCCATCAGTGCATCACAGGGGGCTCCCTCCAATCAGCCCCAGCATTTT. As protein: CAISASQGAPSNQPQHF.

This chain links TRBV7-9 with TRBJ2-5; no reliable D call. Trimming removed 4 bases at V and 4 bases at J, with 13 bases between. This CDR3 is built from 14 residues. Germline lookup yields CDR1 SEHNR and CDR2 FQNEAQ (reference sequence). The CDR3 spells CASSSLISRETQYF. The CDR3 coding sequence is TGTGCCAGCAGCTCCCTTATATCTCGAGAGACCCAGTACTTC.

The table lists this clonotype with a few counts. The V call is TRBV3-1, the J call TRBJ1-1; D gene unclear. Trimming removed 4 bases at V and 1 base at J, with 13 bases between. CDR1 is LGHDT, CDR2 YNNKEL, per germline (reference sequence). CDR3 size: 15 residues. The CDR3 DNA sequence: TGTGCCAGCAGCCCTGGAGCGGGGTCGAACACTGAAGCTTTCTTT. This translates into CASSPGAGSNTEAFF. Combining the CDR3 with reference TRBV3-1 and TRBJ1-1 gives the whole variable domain DTAVSQTPKYLVTQMGNDKSIKCEQNLGHDTMYWYKQDSKKFLKIMFSYNNKELIINETVPNRFSPKSPDKAHLNLHINSLELGDSAVYFCASSPGAGSNTEAFFGQGTRLTVV.

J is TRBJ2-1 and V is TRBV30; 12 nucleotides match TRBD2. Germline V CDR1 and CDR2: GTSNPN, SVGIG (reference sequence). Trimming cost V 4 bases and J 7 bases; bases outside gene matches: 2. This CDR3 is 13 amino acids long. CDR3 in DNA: TGTGCCTGGAAGACTAGCGGGGGAAATGAGCAGTTCTTC. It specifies CAWKTSGGNEQFF.

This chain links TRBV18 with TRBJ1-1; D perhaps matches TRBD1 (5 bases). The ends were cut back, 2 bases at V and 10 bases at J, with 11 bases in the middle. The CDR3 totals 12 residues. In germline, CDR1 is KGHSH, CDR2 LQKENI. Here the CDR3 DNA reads TGTGCCAGCTCACCAGTAGGGGAGGGAGCTTTCTTT. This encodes CASSPVGEGAFF.

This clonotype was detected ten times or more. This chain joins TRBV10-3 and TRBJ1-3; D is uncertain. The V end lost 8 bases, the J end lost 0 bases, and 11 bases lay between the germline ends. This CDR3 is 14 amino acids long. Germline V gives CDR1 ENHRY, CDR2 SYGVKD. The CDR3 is CAIARTNSGNTIYF. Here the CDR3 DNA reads TGTGCCATCGCACGGACTAACTCTGGAAACACCATATATTTT.

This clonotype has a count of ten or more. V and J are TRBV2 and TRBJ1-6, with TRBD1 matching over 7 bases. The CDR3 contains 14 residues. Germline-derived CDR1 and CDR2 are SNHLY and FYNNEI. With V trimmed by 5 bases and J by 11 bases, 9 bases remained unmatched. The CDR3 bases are TGTGCCAGCAGTCTAGGGGGCGTTGGGACACCCCTCCACTTT. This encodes CASSLGGVGTPLHF.

Here the CDR3 reads CSARGAFAYEQYF. The CDR3, as DNA: TGCAGTGCTAGAGGGGCCTTTGCCTACGAGCAGTACTTC. The chain couples TRBV20-1 to TRBJ2-7; D unclear. V was clipped by 1 base and J by 2 bases, with 9 bases between them. The CDR3 is 13 residues long. From germline, CDR1 is DFQATT and CDR2 SNEGSKA (reference sequence).

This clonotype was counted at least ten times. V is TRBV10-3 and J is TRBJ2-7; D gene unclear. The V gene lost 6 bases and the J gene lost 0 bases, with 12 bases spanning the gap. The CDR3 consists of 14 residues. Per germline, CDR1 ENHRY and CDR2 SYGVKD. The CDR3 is CAISPTGGSYEQYF. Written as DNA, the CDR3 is TGTGCCATCAGCCCCACCGGTGGCTCCTACGAGCAGTACTTC.

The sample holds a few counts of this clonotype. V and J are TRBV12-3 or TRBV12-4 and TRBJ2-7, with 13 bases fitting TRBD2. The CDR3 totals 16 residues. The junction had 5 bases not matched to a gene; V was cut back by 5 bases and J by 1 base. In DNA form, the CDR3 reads TGTGCCAGCAGTGCGGGGACTAGCGGGGTTTCCTACGAGCAGTACTTC. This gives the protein CASSAGTSGVSYEQYF.

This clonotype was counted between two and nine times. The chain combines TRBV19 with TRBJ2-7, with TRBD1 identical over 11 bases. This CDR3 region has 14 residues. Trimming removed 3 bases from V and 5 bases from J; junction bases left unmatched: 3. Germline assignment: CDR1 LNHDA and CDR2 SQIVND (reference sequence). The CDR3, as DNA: TGTGCCAGTAGTATGGGACAGGGGGGCCACGAGCAGTACTTC. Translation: CASSMGQGGHEQYF.

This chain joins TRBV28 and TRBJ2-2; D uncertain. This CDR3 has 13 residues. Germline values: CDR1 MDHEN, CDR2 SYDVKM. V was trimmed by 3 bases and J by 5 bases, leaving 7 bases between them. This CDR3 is CASSLSVTGELFF. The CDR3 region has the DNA TGTGCCAGCAGTTTGTCCGTTACCGGGGAGCTGTTTTTT.

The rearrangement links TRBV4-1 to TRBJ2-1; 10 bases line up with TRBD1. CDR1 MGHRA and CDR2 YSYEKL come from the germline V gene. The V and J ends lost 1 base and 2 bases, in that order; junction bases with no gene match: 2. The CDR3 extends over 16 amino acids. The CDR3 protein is CASSQVGTGAYNEQFF. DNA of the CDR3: TGCGCCAGCAGCCAAGTTGGGACAGGGGCCTACAATGAGCAGTTCTTC.

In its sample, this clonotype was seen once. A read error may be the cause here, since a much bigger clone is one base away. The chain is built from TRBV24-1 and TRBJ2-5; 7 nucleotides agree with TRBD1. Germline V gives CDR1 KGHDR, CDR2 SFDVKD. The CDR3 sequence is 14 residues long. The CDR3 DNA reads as TGTGCCACCAGTAAAGACAGGGCCGAAGAGACCCGGTACTTC. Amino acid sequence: CATSKDRAEETRYF.

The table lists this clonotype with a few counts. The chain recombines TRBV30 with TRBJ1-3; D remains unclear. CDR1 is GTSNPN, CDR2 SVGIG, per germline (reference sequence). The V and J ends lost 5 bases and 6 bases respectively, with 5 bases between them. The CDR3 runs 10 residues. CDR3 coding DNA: TGTGCCTGGGGGCTAAACACCATATATTTT. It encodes CAWGLNTIYF.

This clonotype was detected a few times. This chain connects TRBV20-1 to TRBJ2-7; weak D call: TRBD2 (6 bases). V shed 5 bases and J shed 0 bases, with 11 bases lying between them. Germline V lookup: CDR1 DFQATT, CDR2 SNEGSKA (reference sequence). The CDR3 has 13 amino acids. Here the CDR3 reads CSAATRGSYEQYF. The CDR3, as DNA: TGCAGTGCTGCCACGCGGGGCTCCTACGAGCAGTACTTC.

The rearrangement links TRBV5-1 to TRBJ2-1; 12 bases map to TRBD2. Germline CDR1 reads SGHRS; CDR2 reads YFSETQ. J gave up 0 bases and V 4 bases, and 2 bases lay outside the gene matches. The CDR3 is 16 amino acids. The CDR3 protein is CASSTTSGSSYNEQFF. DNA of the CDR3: TGCGCCAGCAGCACGACTAGCGGGAGCTCCTACAATGAGCAGTTCTTC.

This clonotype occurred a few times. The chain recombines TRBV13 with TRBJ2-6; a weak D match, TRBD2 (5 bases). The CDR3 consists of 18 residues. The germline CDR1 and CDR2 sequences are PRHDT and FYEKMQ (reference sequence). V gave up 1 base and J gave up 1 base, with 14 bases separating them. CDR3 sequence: CASSLVPGRASGANVLTF. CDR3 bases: TGTGCCAGCAGCTTAGTGCCGGGAAGGGCTTCTGGGGCCAACGTCCTGACTTTC. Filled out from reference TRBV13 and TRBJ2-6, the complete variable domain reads AAGVIQSPRHLIKEKRETATLKCYPIPRHDTVYWYQQGPGQDPQFLISFYEKMQSDKGSIPDRFSAQQFSDYHSELNMSSLELGDSALYFCASSLVPGRASGANVLTFGAGSRLTVL.

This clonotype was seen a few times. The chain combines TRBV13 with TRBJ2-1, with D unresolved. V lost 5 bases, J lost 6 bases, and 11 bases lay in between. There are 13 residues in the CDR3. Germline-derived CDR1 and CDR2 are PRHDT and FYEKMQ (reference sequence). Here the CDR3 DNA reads TGTGCCAGCAGCCTCGGGCCCCCCAATGAGCAGTTCTTC. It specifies CASSLGPPNEQFF.